This T cell receptor beta chain was captured in a study of regulatory dendritic cells for organ transplantation. About this clone itself: What it binds is unknown.

The CDR3 is 15 amino acids. Trimming took 2 bases from V and 2 from J, leaving 11 bases between them. The germline V gene encodes CDR1 SGHVS and CDR2 FQNEAQ. Here immunoSEQ multiplex PCR was the method, and the copy in TCRdb shows in-frame clones only, minus some. Of roughly 11,000 clones in the sample, roughly 90% were seen once. Allogeneic regulatory or mature dendritic cells were co-cultured for under six days with CFSE-labeled sorted T cells at 1:10. The sample comprised naive CD8+ T cells from blood cultured with dendritic cells. The sample's subset: CD45RA+ naive T cells. V gene TRBV7-8 combines with J gene TRBJ2-3; D is ambiguous. This sequence was found in a human donor in good health. CDR3 amino acids: CASSLLGRYTDTQYF. DNA of the CDR3: TGTGCCAGCAGCTTACTCGGCAGGTACACAGATACGCAGTATTTT.